This T cell receptor beta chain was obtained from a study of T cell responses to AZD1222 COVID-19 vaccine listed by TCRdb under 2021. Background for the entire study: TCR sequencing covered 230 to 250 trial participants: 200 to 210 given two doses of AZD1222 and about 26 given two doses of MenACWY control vaccine. Trial participants were enrolled by age into 18-55, 56-69 and 70-plus year subgroups, with roughly 160, 29 and 62 TCR-sequenced participants respectively. The study at large found these results: In the small 56-69-year group, the increase in depth fell short of significance, most likely because of low power. The vaccine-associated CD4 TCRs covered the entire spike protein, and the dominant responses fell in regions 160-218 and 743-854. After two AZD1222 doses, spike-specific TCR breadth and depth were significantly higher than at day 0 and than in MenACWY recipients. Because no day 14 peak-response samples were available, repertoires were characterized only after the peak T cell response. Most participants were white British and females outnumbered males, and the authors suggested that clonal diversity may have been underestimated. Nearly half of unique spike-specific TCRs reportedly recognized epitopes outside regions mutated in the B.1.351 and B.1.1.7 variants. Conclusions about previously exposed vaccinees are limited, since just five to seven AZD1222 recipients were seropositive for SARS-CoV-2 at baseline.

The intended sense of this specimen's time point label: baseline before first vaccination. This sample's treatment or condition label indicates: meningococcal conjugate vaccine given as trial control. Samples from vaccinated people were obtained from the UK trials COV001 and COV002, which included a single-blind randomized controlled phase 2/3 trial of AZD1222 (ChAdOx1 nCoV-19) in healthy adults. For TCRbeta chain sequencing, PBMC samples from trial participants were taken at day 0 and at day 28 after the second dose. Taken from the germline V gene, the CDR1 and CDR2 loops are MDHEN and SYDVKM. From cysteine to phenylalanine, the CDR3 is 16 amino acids long. Only the CDR3 portion is preserved as DNA: 48 bases, with reading frame beginning at the first base. V loses 2 bases of germline sequence and J loses 0 bases, and the interval between the two ends is 11 bases. The CDR3 regions of human TCRbeta chains were subjected to immunosequencing. On the study's bioinformatics: Repertoire TCRs were matched against a reference library of SARS-CoV-2-specific TCRs generated with the MIRA antigen-specificity platform. Breadth meant the fraction of unique TCRs that were SARS-CoV-2-associated, whereas depth meant the fraction of total T cells that were SARS-CoV-2-associated. Using the MIRA data, each spike-specific TCR was mapped to the spike region that the TCR reacts to and placed in a CD4 or CD8 class. Log10-transformed breadth and depth values were compared by one-way ANOVA with Sidak's multiple comparisons tests. Entries here come from immuneACCESS through TCRdb and include only in-frame sequences with V and J called. Some clones fail to appear in such tables; in the studies checked, an unresolved V gene covers under half of the shortfall, and the cause of the remainder is unknown. D and trimming were read from the DNA, whereas the V and J calls and clone size are those reported in that table. A total of tens of thousands of clones appear in this sample, around 87% of them only once. Together, the top ten hold roughly 5.1% of the sample.

Note on this clone: This receptor's antigen is unknown. No per-base quality is available; no much larger clone lies one base away.

The receptor comes from an adult in good health. This material consisted of peripheral blood, taken on day 0 of MenACWY control vaccination. The rearrangement joined TRBV28 to TRBJ1-3; a tentative D match to TRBD1 spans 6 bases. The CDR3 region: CASSLAQGSSGNTIYF. The DNA is as follows: TGTGCCAGCAGTTTAGCACAGGGATCCTCTGGAAACACCATATATTTT.